The present entry profiles one T cell receptor beta chain with its context. Its antigen is as yet unknown. This CDR3 is built from 13 residues. In germline, CDR1 is SQVTM, CDR2 ANQGSEA. V was trimmed by 3 bases and J by 11 bases, leaving 19 bases between them. The table came from immunoSEQ multiplex PCR; TCRdb's copy has only in-frame clones and leaves some out. Here the sample spans tens of thousands of clones, approximately 80% being singletons. Every patient was affected by relapse after autologous stem cell transplantation, while exposure to brentuximab vedotin was not uniform. This sample was taken from a study of PD-1 blockade in classical Hodgkin lymphoma. General study points: CD4+ but not CD8+ TCR diversity rose significantly by C4D1.

This specimen consisted of peripheral blood mononuclear cells (PBMCs), obtained before the second cycle of nivolumab. The TCR sequence derives from a human donor with classical Hodgkin lymphoma. The J gene is TRBJ1-2, the V gene TRBV29-1; a possible D gene is TRBD1 (6 bases). CDR3 sequence (DNA): TGCAGCGTTGAGCATCCGGGGGCGGTTTCTTACACCTTC. It is translated as CSVEHPGAVSYTF.